These 30 T cell receptor beta chains were sequenced from one sample in a study of CD8+CD57+ T cells in acquired aplastic anemia. Profiling of TCR beta VDJ combinations and CDR3 sequences used genomic DNA as template. A single record per CDR3 protein comes from TCRdb applying MiXCR to the reads. The sample carries about 140,000 distinct CDR3 sequences, around two fifths recorded once. Specimen: sorted CD4+, CD8+, or CD8+CD57+ T cells (not recorded which) from PBMCs. These receptor sequences come from a human donor in good health, serving as a control.

In regard to this clonotype: A much larger clonotype is one base distant, so this may be a read error. J is TRBJ2-2 and V is TRBV2, with 10 bases matching TRBD1. J lost 10 bases, V lost 5 bases, and 10 bases had no gene match. The CDR3 loop spans 15 amino acids. Germline V gives CDR1 SNHLY, CDR2 FYNNEI. For the CDR3, the DNA is TGTGCCAGCAGTCCTCGGGACAGGGGCGCCGAGGAGCTGTTTTTT. This sequence encodes CASSPRDRGAEELFF.

This clonotype was recorded many times. The chain links TRBV20-1 to TRBJ1-1, with 7 bases that match TRBD1. J gave up 1 base and V 3 bases, and 5 bases lay outside the gene matches. This CDR3 is built from 14 residues. CDR1 DFQATT and CDR2 SNEGSKA come from the germline V gene (reference sequence). The CDR3 here is CSARAAGGNTEAFF. CDR3 sequence (DNA): TGCAGTGCTAGGGCGGCAGGGGGGAACACTGAAGCTTTCTTT.

This clonotype was seen repeatedly, ten times or more. This may be a read error: a much more frequent sequence differs by one nucleotide. The chain recombines TRBV29-1 with TRBJ1-2; D not resolved. The CDR3 extends over 12 amino acids. Germline V CDR1 and CDR2: SQVTM, ANQGSEA. The CDR3: CGVEFGNYGYTF. The CDR3 bases are TGCGGCGTTGAATTTGGGAACTATGGCTACACCTTC.

This clonotype appeared many times. This chain uses TRBV5-1 with TRBJ1-5, with 7 positions matching TRBD1. The CDR3 extends over 15 amino acids. V gave up 0 bases and J gave up 4 bases; unmatched junction bases: 4. CDR1 and CDR2 (germline): SGHRS, YFSETQ. The CDR3 spells CASSLGTGWNQPQHF. CDR3 in DNA: TGCGCCAGCAGCTTGGGGACAGGCTGGAATCAGCCCCAGCATTTT.

This clonotype was seen repeatedly, ten times or more. This chain joins TRBV19 and TRBJ1-1; unclear D gene. The CDR3 is 11 residues long. Trimming took off 8 bases at V and 8 bases at J, with 12 bases between the two ends. Germline CDR1 LNHDA, CDR2 SQIVND (reference sequence). The CDR3 protein is CASRGPAEAFF. CDR3 coding DNA: TGTGCCAGTCGTGGTCCTGCCGAAGCTTTCTTT.

This clonotype was counted at least ten times. The chain carries TRBV20-1 and TRBJ2-1, with 7 nucleotides matching TRBD2. Trimming at V came to 0 bases and at J to 2 bases, leaving 4 bases not matched to a gene. Germline CDR1 DFQATT, CDR2 SNEGSKA (reference sequence). This CDR3 comprises 15 residues. CDR3 sequence (DNA): TGCAGTGCTAGAGATTCGGGAGGTGCCTACAATGAGCAGTTCTTC. Translation: CSARDSGGAYNEQFF.

This clonotype showed up just once. V usage is TRBV10-3 and J usage is TRBJ1-5, with no clear D. Germline V gene sequence: CDR1 ENHRY, CDR2 SYGVKD. Trimming left V 4 bases short and J 1 base short, with 5 bases between. The CDR3 consists of 13 residues. CDR3 DNA sequence: TGTGCCATCAGTGCGGACAGCAATCAGCCCCAGCATTTT. Encoded protein: CAISADSNQPQHF.

There are many counts of this clonotype. The chain uses TRBV29-1 and TRBJ2-2, with 9 bases fitting TRBD1. V dropped 6 bases and J dropped 5; count of bases not matched to a gene: 1. Germline V gives CDR1 SQVTM, CDR2 ANQGSEA. The CDR3 length is 12 residues. The CDR3 loop is CSVGQGTGELFF. As DNA, the CDR3 is TGCAGCGTCGGACAGGGGACCGGGGAGCTGTTTTTT.

In this sample, this clonotype turned up a few times. In nucleotides, the CDR3 is TGTGCCAGCAGTTTATCCCGCGTGACAGTTCTTACCGGGGAGCTGTTTTTT. Amino acid sequence: CASSLSRVTVLTGELFF. The chain is built from TRBV27 and TRBJ2-2; maybe TRBD1 (5 bases). V lost 0 bases and J 5 bases, leaving 16 bases between the germline ends. CDR3 length equals 17 residues. Germline assignment: CDR1 MNHEY and CDR2 SMNVEV (reference sequence).

This clonotype was detected ten times or more. This rearrangement joins TRBV28 to TRBJ2-3; D is ambiguous. The CDR3 extends over 14 amino acids. V was cut by 4 bases and J by 4 bases, with 12 bases left in between. Germline CDR1 reads MDHEN; CDR2 reads SYDVKM. The CDR3 here is CASSSGPTPDTQYF. CDR3 nucleotides: TGTGCCAGCAGTTCCGGACCCACGCCAGATACGCAGTATTTT.

The table lists this clonotype with many counts. V usage is TRBV19 and J usage is TRBJ1-1; the match to TRBD1 covers 8 bases. This CDR3 has 13 amino acids. From germline, CDR1 is LNHDA and CDR2 SQIVND (reference sequence). J lost 4 bases, V lost 7 bases, and 5 bases had no gene match. The CDR3 spells CASTYDRGTEAFF. The DNA of the CDR3 is TGTGCCAGTACATATGACAGGGGCACTGAAGCTTTCTTT. The full variable domain, in which reference TRBV19 and TRBJ1-1 provide the parts outside the CDR3, is DGGITQSPKYLFRKEGQNVTLSCEQNLNHDAMYWYRQDPGQGLRLIYYSQIVNDFQKGDIAEGYSVSREKKESFPLTVTSAQKNPTAFYLCASTYDRGTEAFFGQGTRLTVV.

The table lists this clonotype with many counts. This sequence joins TRBV7-9 and TRBJ2-7; no clear D. With 4 bases removed from V and 3 bases from J, the gap between germline ends came to 22 bases. This CDR3 spans 17 amino acids. Germline lookup yields CDR1 SEHNR and CDR2 FQNEAQ (reference sequence). The CDR3 is CASSSTGPGMRFYEQYF. CDR3 nucleotide sequence: TGTGCCAGCAGCTCTACCGGACCAGGCATGAGGTTCTACGAGCAGTACTTC.

This clonotype appeared many times. This chain links TRBV6-1 with TRBJ2-1; 10 bases align to TRBD2. Germline-derived CDR1 and CDR2 are MNHNS and SASEGT. The V segment lost 10 bases and the J segment 5 bases; nucleotides outside the gene matches: 5. There are 13 residues in the CDR3. Here the CDR3 reads CATRGLADNEQFF. As DNA, the CDR3 is TGTGCCACCCGCGGACTAGCGGACAATGAGCAGTTCTTC.

This clonotype was recorded at least ten times. J is TRBJ1-1 and V is TRBV25-1; D is undetermined. CDR1 is MGHDK and CDR2 is SYGVNS in the germline V gene. The CDR3 has 13 amino acids. V shed 7 bases and J shed 0 bases, with 9 bases lying between them. In DNA, the CDR3 is TGTGCCAGCAAAGCTAACTTGAACACTGAAGCTTTCTTT. It codes for CASKANLNTEAFF.

In its sample, this clonotype was seen many times. This CDR3 reads CASSGGGSYEQYF. The CDR3 DNA reads TGTGCCAGCAGTGGCGGGGGCTCCTACGAGCAGTACTTC. The rearrangement uses TRBV6-2 or TRBV6-3 and TRBJ2-7; TRBD2 aligns across 7 bases. V lost 5 bases, J lost 0 bases, and 1 base stayed unmatched. CDR3 length: 13 amino acids. Per the germline V gene, CDR1 is MNHEY and CDR2 is SVGEGT.

With respect to this clonotype: This may come from a read error, since a much larger clone is one base off. V gene TRBV19 combines with J gene TRBJ2-3; 9 nucleotides align to TRBD1. The CDR3 sequence is 15 residues long. From germline, CDR1 is LNHDA and CDR2 SQIVND (reference sequence). This chain's CDR3 is CASSDTGGGTGTQYF. CDR3 bases: TGTGCCAGTAGTGACACAGGGGGCGGCACAGGTACGCAGTATTTT. The full variable domain, rest sourced from reference TRBV19 and TRBJ2-3, is DGGITQSPKYLFRKEGQNVTLSCEQNLNHDAMYWYRQDPGQGLRLIYYSQIVNDFQKGDIAEGYSVSREKKESFPLTVTSAQKNPTAFYLCASSDTGGGTGTQYFGPGTRLTVL.

This clonotype was counted once. This chain joins TRBV2 and TRBJ2-1; D tentatively reads TRBD1 or TRBD2 (5 bases each). The CDR3 is made up of 14 amino acids. Trimming cost V 6 bases and J 8 bases, with 17 bases left between them. Germline V gives CDR1 SNHLY, CDR2 FYNNEI. The CDR3 bases are TGTGCCAGCAGCCAAGATTCGGGGACCGATGAGCAGTTCTTC. The encoded protein is CASSQDSGTDEQFF.

This clonotype appeared many times. This CDR3 is CAISESRGTNEKLFF. In DNA, the CDR3 is TGTGCCATCAGTGAGTCCAGGGGGACTAATGAAAAACTGTTTTTT. The chain recombines TRBV10-3 with TRBJ1-4, with 7 bases fitting TRBD1. This CDR3 has 15 amino acids. The V gene's germline CDR1 is ENHRY and CDR2 SYGVKD. The V and J ends lost 0 bases and 2 bases, in that order; junction bases with no gene match: 0.

The rearrangement uses TRBV4-1 and TRBJ1-4; 9 nucleotides align to TRBD1. Germline-derived CDR1 and CDR2 are MGHRA and YSYEKL. This CDR3 region has 19 residues. The V and J ends lost 0 bases and 0 bases, in that order; junction bases with no gene match: 8. In DNA, the CDR3 is TGCGCCAGCAGCCAAGAAAGGACAGGGGCTTCTTCAACTAATGAAAAACTGTTTTTT. As protein: CASSQERTGASSTNEKLFF.

V usage is TRBV7-8 and J usage is TRBJ2-7; maybe TRBD1 (5 bases). This CDR3 is 13 amino acids long. Germline CDR1 SGHVS, CDR2 FQNEAQ. V gave up 4 bases and J gave up 2 bases, with 9 bases separating them. The CDR3 DNA follows: TGTGCCAGCAGCTGGGGCAGACCCTACGAGCAGTACTTC. Amino acid sequence: CASSWGRPYEQYF.

This chain uses TRBV4-2 with TRBJ2-5, with 12 positions matching TRBD2. V shed 4 bases and J 6 bases; nucleotides not matched to a gene: 9. This CDR3 comprises 16 residues. The germline gives CDR1 LGHNA, CDR2 YNFKEQ. The CDR3 region is CASSPLAGGGGQTQYF. The DNA of the CDR3 is TGTGCCAGCAGCCCGCTAGCGGGAGGGGGTGGACAGACCCAGTACTTC.

V gene TRBV24-1 combines with J gene TRBJ2-3; D not resolved. V gave up 6 bases and J gave up 2 bases, with 5 bases separating them. Germline assignment: CDR1 KGHDR and CDR2 SFDVKD. The CDR3 is made up of 12 amino acids. CDR3 sequence: CATSSATDTQYF. DNA of the CDR3: TGTGCCACCAGTTCCGCCACAGATACGCAGTATTTT.

The V call is TRBV29-1, the J call TRBJ2-1; 8 bases line up with TRBD2. This CDR3 is 15 amino acids long. Germline V CDR1 and CDR2: SQVTM, ANQGSEA. With 3 bases clipped from V and 6 bases from J, the junction kept 10 bases outside the gene matches. CDR3 protein: CSVDYPGRALNEQFF. The CDR3, as DNA: TGCAGCGTTGATTACCCCGGGAGGGCCCTCAATGAGCAGTTCTTC.

V is TRBV29-1 and J is TRBJ1-2; 8 bases match TRBD1. CDR1 and CDR2 (germline): SQVTM, ANQGSEA. The V segment lost 4 bases and the J segment 4 bases; nucleotides outside the gene matches: 8. The CDR3 contains 14 residues. The CDR3 protein is CSVARTGSIYGYTF. DNA for the CDR3: TGCAGCGTTGCCCGGACAGGGAGTATCTATGGCTACACCTTC.

This clonotype was seen repeatedly, ten times or more. The chain carries TRBV6-5 and TRBJ1-1; TRBD1 matches 7 bases. The CDR3 totals 16 residues. The junction had 5 bases not matched to a gene; V was cut back by 1 base and J by 0 bases. Per germline, CDR1 MNHEY and CDR2 SVGAGI. The CDR3 sequence is CASSYWGQLMNTEAFF. As DNA, the CDR3 is TGTGCCAGCAGTTACTGGGGACAGCTCATGAACACTGAAGCTTTCTTT.

J is TRBJ2-7 and V is TRBV9, with 8 bases matching TRBD1. The germline CDR1 and CDR2 sequences are SGDLS and YYNGEE. CDR3 length: 13 amino acids. Unmatched junction bases numbered 6, after V lost 4 bases and J lost 6 bases. The DNA of the CDR3 is TGTGCCAGCAGCTTCTGGGACAGGAGCGAGCAGTACTTC. Translation gives CASSFWDRSEQYF.

This clonotype came up many times. This rearrangement joins TRBV10-3 to TRBJ1-3, with TRBD1 identical over 7 bases. This CDR3 region has 15 residues. The V segment lost 0 bases and the J segment 4 bases; nucleotides outside the gene matches: 3. Germline CDR1 reads ENHRY; CDR2 reads SYGVKD. This CDR3 is CAISESQGDGNTIYF. CDR3 DNA sequence: TGTGCCATCAGTGAGTCTCAGGGGGACGGAAACACCATATATTTT.

This clonotype occurred many times. This sequence joins TRBV20-1 and TRBJ2-3, with 7 bases aligning to TRBD1. The CDR3 has 12 residues. Per the germline V gene, CDR1 is DFQATT and CDR2 is SNEGSKA (reference sequence). The CDR3 here is CIGTAGTDTQYF. CDR3 bases: TGCATAGGGACAGCCGGCACAGATACGCAGTATTTT.

DNA for the CDR3: TGCGCCAGCAGCCTCACAGAGTCTGGGGCCAACGTCCTGACTTTC. It specifies CASSLTESGANVLTF. The V gene is TRBV5-1, the J gene TRBJ2-6; the D is unclear. The V gene's germline CDR1 is SGHRS and CDR2 YFSETQ. This CDR3 spans 15 amino acids. V lost 4 bases and J 1 base, leaving 9 bases between the germline ends.

V gene TRBV30 combines with J gene TRBJ1-5; D not resolved. Germline assignment: CDR1 GTSNPN and CDR2 SVGIG (reference sequence). The V end lost 3 bases, the J end lost 2 bases, and 11 bases lay between the germline ends. This CDR3 contains 14 residues. CDR3 DNA sequence: TGTGCCTGGAGCCTAAGGAGGGGCAATCAGCCCCAGCATTTT. It translates to CAWSLRRGNQPQHF.